Listed below are T cell receptor beta chains from one sample, sequenced in a study of T cells after yellow fever vaccination. TCRdb used MiXCR to reprocess the 5' RACE reads, holding one entry per CDR3 protein. The sample has fewer than 350,000 distinct CDR3 sequences; around 3.6% are singletons. Sample: PBMCs, taken on the day of the yellow fever booster vaccination. These receptors were collected from a man aged 18 to 29 who received the YFV17D yellow fever vaccine. Each CDR3 is given with its conserved first and last residue. The D gene is left open where the match is weak. Expanded clones get a size class; other rows say once, few or many, or leave the size out.

j_gene: TRBJ2-3; v_gene: TRBV27; abundance: few; d_gene: TRBD2; CDR3nt: TGTGCCAGCAGTTTCCTCCGGACTAGCGGGGGCACAGATACGCAGTATTTT; CDR3aa: CASSFLRTSGGTDTQYF
j_gene: TRBJ2-2; v_gene: TRBV4-3; abundance: many; d_gene: .; CDR3nt: TGCGCCAGCAGCCCAGGAGCTAGACGGACCGGGGAGCTGTTTTTT; CDR3aa: CASSPGARRTGELFF
j_gene: TRBJ1-3; v_gene: TRBV6-2/TRBV6-3; abundance: .; d_gene: .; CDR3nt: TGTGCCAGCAGTTACTCGTTCGGGAGCTCTGGAAACACCATATATTTT; CDR3aa: CASSYSFGSSGNTIYF
j_gene: TRBJ2-7; v_gene: TRBV4-3; abundance: .; d_gene: .; CDR3nt: TGCGCCAGCAGCCCCTCCCTCTCCTACGAGCAGTACTTC; CDR3aa: CASSPSLSYEQYF
j_gene: TRBJ1-1; v_gene: TRBV20-1; abundance: .; d_gene: .; CDR3nt: TGCAGTGCTCTCGGAGGGGGTCGTGCCGCTGAAGCTTTCTTT; CDR3aa: CSALGGGRAAEAFF
j_gene: TRBJ2-3; v_gene: TRBV20-1; abundance: many; d_gene: .; CDR3nt: TGCAGTGCCCTCGGACCCAACACAGATACGCAGTATTTT; CDR3aa: CSALGPNTDTQYF
j_gene: TRBJ2-1; v_gene: TRBV18; abundance: .; d_gene: .; CDR3nt: TGTGCCAGCTCAAACCCCGGGACACCCTACAATGAGCAGTTCTTC; CDR3aa: CASSNPGTPYNEQFF
j_gene: TRBJ2-5; v_gene: TRBV6-6; abundance: .; d_gene: .; CDR3nt: TGTGCCAGCAGCGACAGCAGGGCGCGGGAGACCCAGTACTTC; CDR3aa: CASSDSRARETQYF
j_gene: TRBJ1-5; v_gene: TRBV7-2; abundance: few; d_gene: .; CDR3nt: TGTGCCAGCAGCCCTGGCAGGGGCGGTCAGCCCCAGCATTTT; CDR3aa: CASSPGRGGQPQHF
j_gene: TRBJ1-2; v_gene: TRBV11-2; abundance: many; d_gene: .; CDR3nt: TGTGCCAGCAGCTTGATTAGGACTTATGGCTACACCTTC; CDR3aa: CASSLIRTYGYTF
j_gene: TRBJ2-7; v_gene: TRBV12-3/TRBV12-4; abundance: few; d_gene: .; CDR3nt: TGTGCCAGCAGTTTAGGAGCAGGGGCCGGCTACGAGCAGTACTTC; CDR3aa: CASSLGAGAGYEQYF
j_gene: TRBJ2-1; v_gene: TRBV7-3; abundance: many; d_gene: .; CDR3nt: TGTGCCAGCAGCTTCAGGGGAGCCAATGAGCAGTTCTTC; CDR3aa: CASSFRGANEQFF
j_gene: TRBJ1-1; v_gene: TRBV6-5; abundance: few; d_gene: TRBD1; CDR3nt: TGTGCCAGCAGTTACTCACAGGGGGCCGGCACTGAAGCTTTCTTT; CDR3aa: CASSYSQGAGTEAFF
j_gene: TRBJ1-2; v_gene: TRBV6-5; abundance: few; d_gene: .; CDR3nt: TGTGCCAGCAGCTCAACTAAGGGAATCTATGGCTACACCTTC; CDR3aa: CASSSTKGIYGYTF
j_gene: TRBJ2-1; v_gene: TRBV7-6; abundance: many; d_gene: .; CDR3nt: TGTGCCAGCAGCTTAGGTCCGGGGATGATCTACAATGAGCAGTTCTTC; CDR3aa: CASSLGPGMIYNEQFF
j_gene: TRBJ2-5; v_gene: TRBV12-3/TRBV12-4; abundance: many; d_gene: .; CDR3nt: TGTGCCAGCAGGCCTGTGGCCGCGAGAGAGACCCAGTACTTC; CDR3aa: CASRPVAARETQYF
j_gene: TRBJ2-7; v_gene: TRBV7-2; abundance: few; d_gene: TRBD1; CDR3nt: TGTGCCAGCAGCATTGACAGGGGGCTTTCCTACGAGCAGTACTTC; CDR3aa: CASSIDRGLSYEQYF
j_gene: TRBJ2-5; v_gene: TRBV7-2; abundance: many; d_gene: .; CDR3nt: TGTGCCAGCAGAGCACGAGGGCAAGAGACCCAGTACTTC; CDR3aa: CASRARGQETQYF
j_gene: TRBJ2-2; v_gene: TRBV20-1; abundance: many; d_gene: .; CDR3nt: TGCAGTGCTAGGGCGACAGGGACTTACACCGGGGAGCTGTTTTTT; CDR3aa: CSARATGTYTGELFF
j_gene: TRBJ2-7; v_gene: TRBV7-2; abundance: many; d_gene: .; CDR3nt: TGTGCCAGCAGCTGGGACGAGCAATACGAGCAGTACTTC; CDR3aa: CASSWDEQYEQYF
j_gene: TRBJ2-1; v_gene: TRBV11-2; abundance: many; d_gene: TRBD1; CDR3nt: TGTGCCAGCAGTTCCCTCCGGGACAGGCCCGTTGAGCAGTTCTTC; CDR3aa: CASSSLRDRPVEQFF
j_gene: TRBJ2-1; v_gene: TRBV12-3/TRBV12-4; abundance: .; d_gene: .; CDR3nt: TGTGCCAGCAGTACCCTCCTCCGGGGTCGGAATGAGCAGTTCTTC; CDR3aa: CASSTLLRGRNEQFF
j_gene: TRBJ1-4; v_gene: TRBV6-6; abundance: many; d_gene: .; CDR3nt: TGTGCCAGCAGTTACCTGGTTGTCGGTCAGGGGGAAAAACTGTTTTTT; CDR3aa: CASSYLVVGQGEKLFF
j_gene: TRBJ2-5; v_gene: TRBV3-1; abundance: .; d_gene: TRBD2; CDR3nt: TGTGCCAGCAGCCAAGATAGGGTAGCGGGGGAGACCCAGTACTTC; CDR3aa: CASSQDRVAGETQYF
j_gene: TRBJ1-5; v_gene: TRBV28; abundance: many; d_gene: TRBD1; CDR3nt: TGTGCCAGCAGTTCGCGACAGGGGGCAAATCAGCCCCAGCATTTT; CDR3aa: CASSSRQGANQPQHF
j_gene: TRBJ1-1; v_gene: TRBV18; abundance: .; d_gene: TRBD1; CDR3nt: TGTGCCAGCTCACCACTGACAGGGTCTTACGCTGAAGCTTTCTTT; CDR3aa: CASSPLTGSYAEAFF
j_gene: TRBJ1-5; v_gene: TRBV10-3; abundance: many; d_gene: .; CDR3nt: TGTGCCATCAGTGAACAAGGCCCTTTGCAGCCCCAGCATTTT; CDR3aa: CAISEQGPLQPQHF
j_gene: TRBJ2-5; v_gene: TRBV29-1; abundance: .; d_gene: TRBD2; CDR3nt: TGCAGCGTTGGGACTAGCGGGGGAGGGTACCAAGAGACCCAGTACTTC; CDR3aa: CSVGTSGGGYQETQYF
j_gene: TRBJ2-5; v_gene: TRBV7-2; abundance: .; d_gene: .; CDR3nt: TGTGCCAGCAGCGTTACCGTCACTAGAGACGAAGAGACCCAGTACTTC; CDR3aa: CASSVTVTRDEETQYF
j_gene: TRBJ2-7; v_gene: TRBV5-1; abundance: few; d_gene: .; CDR3nt: TGCGCCAGCAGCTTGGACAGGCACTCCTACGAGCAGTACTTC; CDR3aa: CASSLDRHSYEQYF
j_gene: TRBJ1-4; v_gene: TRBV5-6; abundance: many; d_gene: .; CDR3nt: TGTGCCAGCAGCGAAGGGGGAGATGAAAAACTGTTTTTT; CDR3aa: CASSEGGDEKLFF
j_gene: TRBJ1-1; v_gene: TRBV28; abundance: many; d_gene: .; CDR3nt: TGTGCCAGCAGCCTTTGGACTGAAGCTTTCTTT; CDR3aa: CASSLWTEAFF
j_gene: TRBJ2-5; v_gene: TRBV5-4; abundance: many; d_gene: .; CDR3nt: TGTGCCAGCAGCTTTCGATCAGACCACCAGGAGACCCAGTACTTC; CDR3aa: CASSFRSDHQETQYF
j_gene: TRBJ1-3; v_gene: TRBV7-9; abundance: many; d_gene: .; CDR3nt: TGTGCCAGCAGCCCGGTAGGGGCCAGCTCTGGAAACACCATATATTTT; CDR3aa: CASSPVGASSGNTIYF
j_gene: TRBJ1-6; v_gene: TRBV5-1; abundance: .; d_gene: .; CDR3nt: TGCGCCAGCAGCTTGGGGGGGCAGAGTCATTCACCCCTCCACTTT; CDR3aa: CASSLGGQSHSPLHF